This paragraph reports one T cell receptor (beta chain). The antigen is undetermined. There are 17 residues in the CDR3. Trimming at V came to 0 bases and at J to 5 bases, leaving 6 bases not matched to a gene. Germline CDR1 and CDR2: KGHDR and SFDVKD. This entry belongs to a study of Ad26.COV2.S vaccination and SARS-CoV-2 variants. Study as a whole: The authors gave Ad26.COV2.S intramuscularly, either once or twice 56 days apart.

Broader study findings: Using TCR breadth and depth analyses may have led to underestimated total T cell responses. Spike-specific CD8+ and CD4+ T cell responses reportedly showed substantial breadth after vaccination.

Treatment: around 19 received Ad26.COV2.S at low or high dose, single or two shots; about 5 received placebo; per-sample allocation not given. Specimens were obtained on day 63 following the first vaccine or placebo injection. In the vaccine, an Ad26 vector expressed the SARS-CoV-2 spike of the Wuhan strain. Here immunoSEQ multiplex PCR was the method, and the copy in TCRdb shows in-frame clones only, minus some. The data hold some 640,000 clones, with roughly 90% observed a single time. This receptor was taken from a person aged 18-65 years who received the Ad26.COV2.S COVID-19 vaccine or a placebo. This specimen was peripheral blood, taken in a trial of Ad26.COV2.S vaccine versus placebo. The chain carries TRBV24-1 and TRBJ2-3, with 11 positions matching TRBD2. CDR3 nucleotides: TGTGCCACCAGTGATTTGGGGCTAGCGGGAGGAATAGATACGCAGTATTTT. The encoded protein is CATSDLGLAGGIDTQYF.